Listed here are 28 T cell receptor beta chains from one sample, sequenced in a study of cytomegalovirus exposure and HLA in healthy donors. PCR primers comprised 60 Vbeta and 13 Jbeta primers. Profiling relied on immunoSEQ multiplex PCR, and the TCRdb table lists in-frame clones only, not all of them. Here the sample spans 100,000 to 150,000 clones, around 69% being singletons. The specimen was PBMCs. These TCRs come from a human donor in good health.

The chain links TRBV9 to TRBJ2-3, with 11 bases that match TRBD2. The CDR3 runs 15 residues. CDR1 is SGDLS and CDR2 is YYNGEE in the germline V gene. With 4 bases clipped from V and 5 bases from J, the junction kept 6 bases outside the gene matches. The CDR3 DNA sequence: TGTGCCAGCAGCCCCCTAGCGGGGGGCCAAGATACGCAGTATTTT. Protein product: CASSPLAGGQDTQYF.

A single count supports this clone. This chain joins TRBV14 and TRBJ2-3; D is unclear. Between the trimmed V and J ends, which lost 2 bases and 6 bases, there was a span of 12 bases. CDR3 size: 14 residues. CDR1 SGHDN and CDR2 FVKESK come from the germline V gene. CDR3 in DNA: TGTGCCAGCAGCCAATTTACTCAAACGGATACGCAGTATTTT. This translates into CASSQFTQTDTQYF.

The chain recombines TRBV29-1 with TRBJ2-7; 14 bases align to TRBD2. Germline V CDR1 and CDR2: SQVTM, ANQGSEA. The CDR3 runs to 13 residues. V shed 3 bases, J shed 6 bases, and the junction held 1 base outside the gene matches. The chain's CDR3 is CSVDGLAGGEQYF. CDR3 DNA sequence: TGCAGCGTTGACGGACTAGCGGGAGGCGAGCAGTACTTC.

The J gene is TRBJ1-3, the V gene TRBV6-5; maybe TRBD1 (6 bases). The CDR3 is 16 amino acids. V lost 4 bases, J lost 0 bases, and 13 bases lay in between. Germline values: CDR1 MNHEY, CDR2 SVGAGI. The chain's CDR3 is CASSSPTGASGNTIYF. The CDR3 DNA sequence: TGTGCCAGCAGTTCCCCGACAGGTGCCTCTGGAAACACCATATATTTT.

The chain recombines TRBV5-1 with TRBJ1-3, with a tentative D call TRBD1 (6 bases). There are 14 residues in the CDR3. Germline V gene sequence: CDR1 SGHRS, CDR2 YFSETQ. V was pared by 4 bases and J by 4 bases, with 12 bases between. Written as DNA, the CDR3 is TGCGCCAGCAGCGCCCCCGGGACAGGAAACACCATATATTTT. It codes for CASSAPGTGNTIYF.

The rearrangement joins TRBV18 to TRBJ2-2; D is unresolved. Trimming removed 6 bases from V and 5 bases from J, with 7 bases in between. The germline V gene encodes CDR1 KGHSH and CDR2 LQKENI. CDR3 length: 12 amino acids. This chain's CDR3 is CASSPVTGELFF. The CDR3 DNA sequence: TGTGCCAGCTCCCCTGTAACCGGGGAGCTGTTTTTT.

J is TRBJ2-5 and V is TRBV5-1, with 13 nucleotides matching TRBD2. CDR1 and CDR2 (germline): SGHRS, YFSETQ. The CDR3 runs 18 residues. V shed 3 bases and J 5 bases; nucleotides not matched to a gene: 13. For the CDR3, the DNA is TGCGCCAGCAGCTGGGAACTAGCGGGAGGGCCGTCTGGGGAGACCCAGTACTTC. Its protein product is CASSWELAGGPSGETQYF.

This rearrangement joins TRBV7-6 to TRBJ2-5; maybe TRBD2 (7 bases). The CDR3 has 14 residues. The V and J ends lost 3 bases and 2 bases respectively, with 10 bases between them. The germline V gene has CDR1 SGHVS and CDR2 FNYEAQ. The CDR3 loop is CASSLGGRQETQYF. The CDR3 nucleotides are TGTGCCAGCAGCTTGGGGGGGCGGCAAGAGACCCAGTACTTC.

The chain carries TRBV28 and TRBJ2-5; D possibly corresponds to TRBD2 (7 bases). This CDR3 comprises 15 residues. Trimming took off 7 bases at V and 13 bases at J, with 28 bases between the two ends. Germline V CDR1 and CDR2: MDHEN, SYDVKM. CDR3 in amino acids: CASTLGGAGSGTLYF. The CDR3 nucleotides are TGTGCCAGCACCTTAGGGGGGGCCGGGAGCGGGACTTTGTACTTC.

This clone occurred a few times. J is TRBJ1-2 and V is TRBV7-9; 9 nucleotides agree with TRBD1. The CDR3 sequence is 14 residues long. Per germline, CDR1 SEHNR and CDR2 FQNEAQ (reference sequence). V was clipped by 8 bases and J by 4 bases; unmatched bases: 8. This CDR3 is CASAGGTGSYGYTF. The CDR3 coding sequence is TGTGCCAGCGCCGGCGGGACAGGGAGCTATGGCTACACCTTC. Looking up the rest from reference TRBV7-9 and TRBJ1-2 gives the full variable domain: DTGVSQNPRHKITKRGQNVTFRCDPISEHNRLYWYRQTLGQGPEFLTYFQNEAQLEKSRLLSDRFSAERPKGSFSTLEIQRTEQGDSAMYLCASAGGTGSYGYTFGSGTRLTVV.

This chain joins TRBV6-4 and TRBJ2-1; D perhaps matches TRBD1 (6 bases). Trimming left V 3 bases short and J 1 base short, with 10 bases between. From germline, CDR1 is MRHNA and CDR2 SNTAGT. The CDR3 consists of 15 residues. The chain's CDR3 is CASSEQDRSYNEQFF. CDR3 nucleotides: TGTGCCAGCAGTGAACAGGACAGATCCTACAATGAGCAGTTCTTC.

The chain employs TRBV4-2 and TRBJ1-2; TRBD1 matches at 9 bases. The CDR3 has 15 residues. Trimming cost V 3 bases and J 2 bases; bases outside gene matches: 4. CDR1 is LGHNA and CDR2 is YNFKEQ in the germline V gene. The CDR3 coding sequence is TGTGCCAGCAGCCAGGGGGACAGGGTAAACTATGGCTACACCTTC. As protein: CASSQGDRVNYGYTF.

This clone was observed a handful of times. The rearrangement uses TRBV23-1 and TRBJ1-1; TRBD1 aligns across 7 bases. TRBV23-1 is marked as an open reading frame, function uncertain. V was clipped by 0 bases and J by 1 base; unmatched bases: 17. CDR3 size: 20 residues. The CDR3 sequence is CASSQSEGRRKDRPNTEAFF. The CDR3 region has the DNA TGCGCCAGCAGTCAATCGGAAGGAAGGCGAAAGGACAGGCCGAACACTGAAGCTTTCTTT.

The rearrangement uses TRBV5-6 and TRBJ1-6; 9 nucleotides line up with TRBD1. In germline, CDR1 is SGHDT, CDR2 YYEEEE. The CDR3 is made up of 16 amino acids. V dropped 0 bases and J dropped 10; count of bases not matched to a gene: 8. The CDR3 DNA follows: TGTGCCAGCAGCTTGGGGACAGGGGTCCGTGGATCACCCCTCCACTTT. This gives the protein CASSLGTGVRGSPLHF.

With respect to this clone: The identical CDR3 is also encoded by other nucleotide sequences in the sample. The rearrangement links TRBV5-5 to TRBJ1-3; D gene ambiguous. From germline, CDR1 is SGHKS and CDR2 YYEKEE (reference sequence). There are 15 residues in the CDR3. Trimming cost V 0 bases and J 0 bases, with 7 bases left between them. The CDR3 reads CASSLDPGSGNTIYF. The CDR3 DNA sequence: TGTGCCAGCAGCTTGGATCCAGGCTCTGGAAACACCATATATTTT.

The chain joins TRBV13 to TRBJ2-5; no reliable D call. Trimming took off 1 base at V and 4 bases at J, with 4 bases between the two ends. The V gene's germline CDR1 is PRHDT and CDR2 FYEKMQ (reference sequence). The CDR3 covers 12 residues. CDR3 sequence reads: CASSLARETQYF. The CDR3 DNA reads TGTGCCAGCAGCTTAGCGAGAGAGACCCAGTACTTC.

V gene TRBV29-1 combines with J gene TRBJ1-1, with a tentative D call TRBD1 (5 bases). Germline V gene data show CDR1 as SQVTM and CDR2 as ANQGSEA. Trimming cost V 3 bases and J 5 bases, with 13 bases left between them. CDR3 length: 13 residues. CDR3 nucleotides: TGCAGCGTTGAGCGGGGCGGAGGGACTGAAGCTTTCTTT. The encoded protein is CSVERGGGTEAFF.

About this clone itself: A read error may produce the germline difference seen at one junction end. Here the CDR3 reads CSSSARPGTGSLSYEQYF. CDR3 coding DNA: TGTTCCAGCAGCGCCCGCCCCGGGACAGGGTCCCTTTCCTACGAGCAGTACTTC. This rearrangement joins TRBV7-9 to TRBJ2-7; TRBD1 agrees at 9 bases. Germline CDR1 SEHNR, CDR2 FQNEAQ (reference sequence). The CDR3 extends over 18 amino acids.

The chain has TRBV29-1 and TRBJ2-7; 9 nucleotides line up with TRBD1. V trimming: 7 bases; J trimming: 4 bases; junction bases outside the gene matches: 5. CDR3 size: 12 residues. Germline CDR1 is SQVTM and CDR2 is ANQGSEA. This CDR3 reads CSARTGVYEQYF. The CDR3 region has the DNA TGCAGCGCGAGGACAGGGGTTTACGAGCAGTACTTC.

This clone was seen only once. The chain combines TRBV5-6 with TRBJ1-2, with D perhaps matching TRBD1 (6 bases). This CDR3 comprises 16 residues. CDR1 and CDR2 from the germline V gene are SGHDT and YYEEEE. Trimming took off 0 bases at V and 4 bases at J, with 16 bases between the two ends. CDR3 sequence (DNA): TGTGCCAGCAGCTTGGATCGCTTAAGGGGGAGCTATGGCTACACCTTC. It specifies CASSLDRLRGSYGYTF. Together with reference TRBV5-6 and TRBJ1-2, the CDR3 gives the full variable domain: DAGVTQSPTHLIKTRGQQVTLRCSPKSGHDTVSWYQQALGQGPQFIFQYYEEEERQRGNFPDRFSGHQFPNYSSELNVNALLLGDSALYLCASSLDRLRGSYGYTFGSGTRLTVV.

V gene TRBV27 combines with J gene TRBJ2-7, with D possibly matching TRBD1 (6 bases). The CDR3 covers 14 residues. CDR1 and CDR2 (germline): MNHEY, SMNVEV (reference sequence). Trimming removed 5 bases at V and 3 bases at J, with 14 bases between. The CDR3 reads CASSPRQVGYEQYF. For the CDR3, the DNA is TGTGCCAGCAGTCCGCGACAGGTCGGCTACGAGCAGTACTTC.

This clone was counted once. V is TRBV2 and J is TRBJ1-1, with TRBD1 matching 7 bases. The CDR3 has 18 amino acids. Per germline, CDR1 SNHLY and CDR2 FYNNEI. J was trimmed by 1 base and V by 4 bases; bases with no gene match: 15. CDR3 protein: CASSVKGLTTGSNTEAFF. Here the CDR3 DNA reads TGTGCCAGCAGTGTGAAGGGGCTTACGACAGGGTCGAACACTGAAGCTTTCTTT.

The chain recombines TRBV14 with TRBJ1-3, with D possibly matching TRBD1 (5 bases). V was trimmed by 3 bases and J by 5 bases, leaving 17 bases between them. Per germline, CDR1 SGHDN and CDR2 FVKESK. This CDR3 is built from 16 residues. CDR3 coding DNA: TGTGCCAGCAGCCAGGAAGACGGACACTTACGAAACACCATATATTTT. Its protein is CASSQEDGHLRNTIYF. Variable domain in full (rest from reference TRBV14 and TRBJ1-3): EAGVTQFPSHSVIEKGQTVTLRCDPISGHDNLYWYRRVMGKEIKFLLHFVKESKQDESGMPNNRFLAERTGGTYSTLKVQPAELEDSGVYFCASSQEDGHLRNTIYFGEGSWLTVV.

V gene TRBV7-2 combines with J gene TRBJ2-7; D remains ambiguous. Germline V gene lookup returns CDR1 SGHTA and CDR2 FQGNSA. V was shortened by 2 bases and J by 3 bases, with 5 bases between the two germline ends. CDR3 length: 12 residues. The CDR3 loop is CASSLTGYEQYF. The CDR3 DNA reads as TGTGCCAGCAGCTTAACGGGCTACGAGCAGTACTTC.

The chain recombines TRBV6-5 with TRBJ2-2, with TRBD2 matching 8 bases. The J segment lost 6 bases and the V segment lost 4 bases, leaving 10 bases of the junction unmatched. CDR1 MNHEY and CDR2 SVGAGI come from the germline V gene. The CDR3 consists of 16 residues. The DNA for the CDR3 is TGTGCCAGCAGTTTATGGGGGAGCGGGGGTCCCGGGGAGCTGTTTTTT. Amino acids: CASSLWGSGGPGELFF.

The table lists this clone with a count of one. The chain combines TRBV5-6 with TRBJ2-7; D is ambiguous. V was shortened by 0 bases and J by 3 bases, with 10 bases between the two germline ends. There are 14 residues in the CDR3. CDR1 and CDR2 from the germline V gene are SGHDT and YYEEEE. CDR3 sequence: CASSLGRNNYEQYF. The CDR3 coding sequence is TGTGCCAGCAGCTTGGGGCGGAACAACTACGAGCAGTACTTC.

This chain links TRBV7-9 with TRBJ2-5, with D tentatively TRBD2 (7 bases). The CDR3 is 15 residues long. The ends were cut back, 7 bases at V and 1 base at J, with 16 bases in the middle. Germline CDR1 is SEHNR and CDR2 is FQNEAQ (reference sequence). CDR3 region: CASNIGGGGQETQYF. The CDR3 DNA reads TGTGCCAGCAACATTGGGGGCGGGGGCCAAGAGACCCAGTACTTC.

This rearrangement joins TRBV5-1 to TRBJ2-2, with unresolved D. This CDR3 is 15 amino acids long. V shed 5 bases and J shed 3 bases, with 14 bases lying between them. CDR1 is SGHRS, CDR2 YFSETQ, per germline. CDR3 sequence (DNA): TGCGCCAGCAGGTACAGCCCCCAACACACCGGGGAGCTGTTTTTT. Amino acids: CASRYSPQHTGELFF.